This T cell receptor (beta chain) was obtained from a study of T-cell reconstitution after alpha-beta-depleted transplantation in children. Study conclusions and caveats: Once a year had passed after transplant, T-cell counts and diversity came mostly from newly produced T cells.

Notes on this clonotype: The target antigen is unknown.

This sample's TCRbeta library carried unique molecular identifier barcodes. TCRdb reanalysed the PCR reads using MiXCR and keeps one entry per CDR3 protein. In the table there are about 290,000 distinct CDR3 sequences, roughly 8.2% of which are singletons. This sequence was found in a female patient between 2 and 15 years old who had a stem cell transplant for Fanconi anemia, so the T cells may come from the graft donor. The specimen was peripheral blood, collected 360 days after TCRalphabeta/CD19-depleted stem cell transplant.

The CDR3 sequence is CAGSGGQNTEAFF. CDR3 nucleotides: TGTGCCGGCTCAGGGGGGCAGAACACTGAAGCTTTCTTT. This chain links TRBV7-9 with TRBJ1-1, with TRBD1 identical over 7 bases. Germline V gene data show CDR1 as SEHNR and CDR2 as FQNEAQ (reference sequence). This CDR3 contains 13 residues. Trimming cost V 11 bases and J 1 base; bases outside gene matches: 7.